The present T cell receptor (beta chain) was sequenced within a study of early T cells in non-severe SARS-CoV-2 infection. For the study at large: From unsorted whole blood, bulk RNA was sequenced, and the chains remained unpaired.

Germline V gene lookup returns CDR1 MNHEY and CDR2 SVGAGI. The CDR3 has 14 amino acids. Trimming removed 6 bases at V and 2 bases at J, with 14 bases between. Attached unique molecular identifiers marked individual cDNA molecules. Using its own MiXCR run on the 5' RACE reads, TCRdb lists one record per CDR3 protein. This sample has under 45,000 distinct CDR3 sequences, with 6% to 8.5% found just once. This clonotype originated in an adult who was a healthcare worker with PCR-confirmed SARS-CoV-2 infection or an uninfected control (not recorded which). The genes are TRBV6-5 and TRBJ2-7; D tentatively reads TRBD1 or TRBD2 (5 bases each). The sequencing here drew on whole blood, taken at baseline. CDR3 in amino acids: CASRTGTATYEQYF. CDR3 coding DNA: TGTGCCAGCAGAACCGGGACCGCTACCTACGAGCAGTACTTC.